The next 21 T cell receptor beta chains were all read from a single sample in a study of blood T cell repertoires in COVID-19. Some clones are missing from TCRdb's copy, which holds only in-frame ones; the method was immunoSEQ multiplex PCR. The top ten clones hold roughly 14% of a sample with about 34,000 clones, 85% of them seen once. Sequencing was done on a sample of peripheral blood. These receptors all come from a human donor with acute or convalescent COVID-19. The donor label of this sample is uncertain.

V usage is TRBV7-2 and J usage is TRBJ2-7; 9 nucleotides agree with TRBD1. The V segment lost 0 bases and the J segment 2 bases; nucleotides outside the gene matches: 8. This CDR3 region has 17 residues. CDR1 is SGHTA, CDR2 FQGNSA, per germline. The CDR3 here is CASSLARPGQGPYEQYF. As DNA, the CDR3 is TGTGCCAGCAGCTTAGCCCGTCCGGGACAGGGCCCCTACGAGCAGTACTTC.

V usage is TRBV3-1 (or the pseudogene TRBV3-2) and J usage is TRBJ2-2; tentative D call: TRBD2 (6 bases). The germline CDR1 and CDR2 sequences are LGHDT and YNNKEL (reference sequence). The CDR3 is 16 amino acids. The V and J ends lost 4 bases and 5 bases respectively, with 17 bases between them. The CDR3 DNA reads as TGTGCCAGCAGCCGAAGCGGGTCAGGCAAGACCGGGGAGCTGTTTTTT. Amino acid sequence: CASSRSGSGKTGELFF.

CDR3 in DNA: TGTGCCAGCAGCCCCGACAGGTATAGCAATCAGCCCCAGCATTTT. The encoded protein is CASSPDRYSNQPQHF. V usage is TRBV7-9 and J usage is TRBJ1-5; the D gene is possibly TRBD1 (6 bases). CDR1 and CDR2 (germline): SEHNR, FQNEAQ (reference sequence). This CDR3 is 15 amino acids long. V lost 5 bases and J 0 bases, leaving 11 bases between the germline ends.

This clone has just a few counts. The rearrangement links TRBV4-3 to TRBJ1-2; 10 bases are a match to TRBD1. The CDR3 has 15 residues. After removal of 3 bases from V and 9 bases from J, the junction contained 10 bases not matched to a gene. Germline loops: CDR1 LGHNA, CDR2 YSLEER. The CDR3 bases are TGCGCCAGCAGCCAGAGTAGCGGGGACAGGGGTAGCTACACCTTC. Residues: CASSQSSGDRGSYTF.

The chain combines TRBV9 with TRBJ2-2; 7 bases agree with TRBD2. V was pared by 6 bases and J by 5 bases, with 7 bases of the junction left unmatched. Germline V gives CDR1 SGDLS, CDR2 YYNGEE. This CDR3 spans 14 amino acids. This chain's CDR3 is CASTRGGRTGELFF. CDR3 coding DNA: TGTGCCAGCACGAGGGGAGGGCGGACCGGGGAGCTGTTTTTT.

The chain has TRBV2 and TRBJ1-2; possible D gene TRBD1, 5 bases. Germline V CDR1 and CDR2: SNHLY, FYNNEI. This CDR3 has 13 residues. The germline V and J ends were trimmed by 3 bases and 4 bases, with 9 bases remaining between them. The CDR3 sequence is CASSEDNSYGYTF. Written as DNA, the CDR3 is TGTGCCAGCAGTGAGGACAACAGCTATGGCTACACCTTC.

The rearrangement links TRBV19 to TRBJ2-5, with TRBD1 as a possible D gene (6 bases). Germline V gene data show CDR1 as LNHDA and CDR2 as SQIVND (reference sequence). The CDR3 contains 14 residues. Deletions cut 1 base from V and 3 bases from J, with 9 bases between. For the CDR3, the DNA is TGTGCCAGTAGTATAGGGGGGCTTAAAGAGACCCAGTACTTC. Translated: CASSIGGLKETQYF.

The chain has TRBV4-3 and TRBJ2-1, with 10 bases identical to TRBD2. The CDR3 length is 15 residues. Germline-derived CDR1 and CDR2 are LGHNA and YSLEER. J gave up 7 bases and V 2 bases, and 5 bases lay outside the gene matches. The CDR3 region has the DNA TGCGCCAGCAGCCAACCTAGCGGGGGATTAAATGAGCAGTTCTTC. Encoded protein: CASSQPSGGLNEQFF.

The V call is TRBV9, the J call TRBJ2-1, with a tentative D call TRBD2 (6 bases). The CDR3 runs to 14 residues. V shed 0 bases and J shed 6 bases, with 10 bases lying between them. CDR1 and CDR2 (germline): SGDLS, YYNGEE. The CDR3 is CASSVEGLPNEQFF. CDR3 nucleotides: TGTGCCAGCAGCGTAGAGGGACTTCCCAATGAGCAGTTCTTC.

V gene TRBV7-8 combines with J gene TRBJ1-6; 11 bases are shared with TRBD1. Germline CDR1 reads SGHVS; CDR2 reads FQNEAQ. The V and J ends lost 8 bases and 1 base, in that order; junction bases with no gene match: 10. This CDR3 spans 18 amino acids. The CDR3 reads CASLRGGTGGSYNSPLHF. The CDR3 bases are TGTGCCAGCCTTAGGGGAGGGACAGGGGGTTCCTATAATTCACCCCTCCACTTT.

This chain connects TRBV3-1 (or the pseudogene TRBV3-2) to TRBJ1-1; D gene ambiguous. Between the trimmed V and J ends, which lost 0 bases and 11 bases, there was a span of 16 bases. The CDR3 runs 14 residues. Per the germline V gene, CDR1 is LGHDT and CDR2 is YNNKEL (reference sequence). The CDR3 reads CASSQEGTPGGAFF. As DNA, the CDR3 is TGTGCCAGCAGCCAAGAGGGCACGCCCGGCGGGGCTTTCTTT.

The CDR3 sequence is CASSGSGGTGLLTGELFF. The DNA for the CDR3 is TGCGCCAGCAGCGGCTCGGGTGGGACAGGGCTTCTCACCGGGGAGCTGTTTTTT. The rearrangement uses TRBV5-1 and TRBJ2-2; 9 bases are a match to TRBD1. V lost 4 bases to trimming and J lost 4 bases; unmatched junction nucleotides: 14. This CDR3 has 18 residues. Germline assignment: CDR1 SGHRS and CDR2 YFSETQ.

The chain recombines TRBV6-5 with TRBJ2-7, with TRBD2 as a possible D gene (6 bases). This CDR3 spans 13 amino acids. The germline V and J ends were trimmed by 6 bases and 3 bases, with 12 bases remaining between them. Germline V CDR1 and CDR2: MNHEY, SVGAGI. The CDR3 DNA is TGTGCCAGCAGGAGCGGGCAAAGCTACGAGCAGTACTTC. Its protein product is CASRSGQSYEQYF.

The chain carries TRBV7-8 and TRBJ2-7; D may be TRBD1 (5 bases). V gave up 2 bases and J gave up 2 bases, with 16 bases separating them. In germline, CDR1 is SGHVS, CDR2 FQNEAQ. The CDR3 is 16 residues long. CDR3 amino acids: CASSLSTQGVTYEQYF. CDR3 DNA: TGTGCCAGCAGCTTAAGTACGCAGGGCGTGACCTACGAGCAGTACTTC.

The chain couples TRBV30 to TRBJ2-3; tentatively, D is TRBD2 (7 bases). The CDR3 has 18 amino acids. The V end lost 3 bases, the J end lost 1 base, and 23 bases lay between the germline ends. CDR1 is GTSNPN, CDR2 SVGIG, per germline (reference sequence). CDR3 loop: CAWRTHGRTGGGTDTQYF. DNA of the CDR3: TGTGCCTGGAGGACACATGGGCGGACGGGGGGCGGCACAGATACGCAGTATTTT.

CDR3 sequence: CASSTGTGNEQYF. The DNA for the CDR3 is TGTGCCAGCAGCACCGGGACAGGGAACGAGCAGTACTTC. The rearrangement joins TRBV7-7 to TRBJ2-7, with 9 positions matching TRBD1. The CDR3 loop spans 13 amino acids. The ends lost 5 bases at V and 5 bases at J; junction bases unmatched: 4. Germline V lookup: CDR1 SSHAT, CDR2 FNYEAQ (reference sequence).

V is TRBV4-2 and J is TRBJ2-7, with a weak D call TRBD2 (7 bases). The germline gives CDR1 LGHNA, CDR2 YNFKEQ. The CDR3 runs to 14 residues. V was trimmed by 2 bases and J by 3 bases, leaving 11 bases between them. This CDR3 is CASSQRGGGYEQYF. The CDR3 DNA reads TGTGCCAGCAGCCAAAGGGGAGGGGGCTACGAGCAGTACTTC.

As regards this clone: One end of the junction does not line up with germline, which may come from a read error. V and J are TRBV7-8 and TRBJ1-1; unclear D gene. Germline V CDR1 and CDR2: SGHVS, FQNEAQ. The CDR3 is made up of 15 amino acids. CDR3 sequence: CASRLENGGSGEAFF. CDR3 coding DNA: TGTGCCAGCAGGTTAGAAAATGGAGGGTCCGGTGAAGCTTTCTTT. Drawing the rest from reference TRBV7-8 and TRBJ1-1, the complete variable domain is GAGVSQSPRYKVAKRGQDVALRCDPISGHVSLFWYQQALGQGPEFLTYFQNEAQLDKSGLPSDRFFAERPEGSVSTLKIQRTQQEDSAVYLCASRLENGGSGEAFFGQGTRLTVV.

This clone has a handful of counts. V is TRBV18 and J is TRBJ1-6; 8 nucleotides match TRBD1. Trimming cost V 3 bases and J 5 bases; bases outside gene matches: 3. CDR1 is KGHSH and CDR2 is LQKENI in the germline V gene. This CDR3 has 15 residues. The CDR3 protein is CASSPGQGHNSPLHF. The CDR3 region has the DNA TGTGCCAGCTCACCCGGACAGGGCCATAATTCACCCCTCCACTTT.

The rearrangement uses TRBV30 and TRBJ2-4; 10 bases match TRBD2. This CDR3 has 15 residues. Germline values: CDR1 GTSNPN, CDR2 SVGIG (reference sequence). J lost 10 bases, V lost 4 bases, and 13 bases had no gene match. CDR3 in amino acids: CAWTGQGLAKGIQYF. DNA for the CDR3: TGTGCCTGGACTGGCCAGGGACTAGCGAAAGGGATTCAGTACTTC.

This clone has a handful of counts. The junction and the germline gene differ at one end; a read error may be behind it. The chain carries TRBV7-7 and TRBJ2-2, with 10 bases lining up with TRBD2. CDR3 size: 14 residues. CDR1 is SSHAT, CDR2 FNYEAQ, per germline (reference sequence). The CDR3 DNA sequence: TGTGCTAGCAGGACTAGCGGGAACACCGGGGAGCTGTTTTTT. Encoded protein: CASRTSGNTGELFF. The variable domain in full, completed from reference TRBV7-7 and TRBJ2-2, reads GAGVSQSPRYKVTKRGQDVTLRCDPISSHATLYWYQQALGQGPEFLTYFNYEAQPDKSGLPSDRFSAERPEGSISTLTIQRTEQRDSAMYRCASRTSGNTGELFFGEGSRLTVL.